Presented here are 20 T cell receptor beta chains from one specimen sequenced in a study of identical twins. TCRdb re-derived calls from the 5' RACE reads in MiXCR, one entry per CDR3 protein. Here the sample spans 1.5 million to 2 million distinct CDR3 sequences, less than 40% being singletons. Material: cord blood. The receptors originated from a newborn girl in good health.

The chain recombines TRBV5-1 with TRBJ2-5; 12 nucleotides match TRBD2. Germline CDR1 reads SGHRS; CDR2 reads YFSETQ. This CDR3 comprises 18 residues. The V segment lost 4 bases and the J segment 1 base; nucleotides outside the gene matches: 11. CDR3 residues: CASSIGLAGLLGQETQYF. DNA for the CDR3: TGCGCCAGCAGCATCGGACTAGCGGGGTTGTTGGGCCAAGAGACCCAGTACTTC.

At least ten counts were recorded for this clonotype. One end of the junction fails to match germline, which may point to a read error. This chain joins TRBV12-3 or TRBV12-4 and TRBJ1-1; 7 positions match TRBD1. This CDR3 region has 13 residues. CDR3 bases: TGCGCCAGCAGCTTTTCAGGGGGCACTGAAGCTTTCTTT. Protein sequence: CASSFSGGTEAFF.

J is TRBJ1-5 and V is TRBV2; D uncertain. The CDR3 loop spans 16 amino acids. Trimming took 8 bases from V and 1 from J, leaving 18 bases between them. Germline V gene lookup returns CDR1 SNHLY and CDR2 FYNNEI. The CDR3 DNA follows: TGTGCCAGCCCTGGGGAGGGCCGGGGAAGCAATCAGCCCCAGCATTTT. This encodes CASPGEGRGSNQPQHF.

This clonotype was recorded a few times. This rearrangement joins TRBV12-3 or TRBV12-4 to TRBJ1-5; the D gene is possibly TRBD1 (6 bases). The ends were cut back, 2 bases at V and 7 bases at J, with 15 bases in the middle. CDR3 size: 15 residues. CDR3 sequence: CASSLITGREQPQHF. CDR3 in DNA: TGTGCCAGCAGTTTAATCACAGGGAGGGAACAGCCCCAGCATTTT.

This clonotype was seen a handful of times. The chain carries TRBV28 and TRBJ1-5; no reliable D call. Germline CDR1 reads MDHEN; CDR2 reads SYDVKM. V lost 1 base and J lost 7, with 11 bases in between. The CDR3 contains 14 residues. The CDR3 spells CASSLFGSYQPQHF. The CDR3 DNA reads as TGTGCCAGCAGTTTATTCGGGTCGTACCAGCCCCAGCATTTT.

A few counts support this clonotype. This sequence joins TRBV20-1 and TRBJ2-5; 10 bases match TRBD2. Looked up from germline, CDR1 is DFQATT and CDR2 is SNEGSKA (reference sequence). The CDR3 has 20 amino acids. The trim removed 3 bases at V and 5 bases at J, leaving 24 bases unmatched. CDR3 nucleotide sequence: TGCAGTGCTAGGGCACATAGGGGCGGGACTAGCGTATCTCTCTTCGAGACCCAGTACTTC. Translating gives CSARAHRGGTSVSLFETQYF.

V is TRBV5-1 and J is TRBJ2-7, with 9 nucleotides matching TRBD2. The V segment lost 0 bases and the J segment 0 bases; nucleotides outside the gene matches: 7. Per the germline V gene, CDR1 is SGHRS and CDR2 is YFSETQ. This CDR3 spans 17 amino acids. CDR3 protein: CASSLEPSSGVSYEQYF. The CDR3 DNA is TGCGCCAGCAGCTTGGAACCCTCTAGCGGGGTCTCCTACGAGCAGTACTTC. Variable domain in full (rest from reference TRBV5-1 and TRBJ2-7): KAGVTQTPRYLIKTRGQQVTLSCSPISGHRSVSWYQQTPGQGLQFLFEYFSETQRNKGNFPGRFSGRQFSNSRSEMNVSTLELGDSALYLCASSLEPSSGVSYEQYFGPGTRLTVT.

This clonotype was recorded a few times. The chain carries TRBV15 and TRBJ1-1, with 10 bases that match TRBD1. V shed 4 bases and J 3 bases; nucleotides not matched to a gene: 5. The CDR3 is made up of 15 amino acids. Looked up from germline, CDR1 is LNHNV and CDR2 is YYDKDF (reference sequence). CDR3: CATSMGQGPHTEAFF. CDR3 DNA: TGTGCCACCAGCATGGGACAGGGGCCCCACACTGAAGCTTTCTTT.

The CDR3, as DNA: TGCAGTGCTCCTTCCCGGGACAGGGGTGGGACTGAAGCTTTCTTT. This sequence encodes CSAPSRDRGGTEAFF. V is TRBV20-1 and J is TRBJ1-1, with 10 bases identical to TRBD1. The CDR3 extends over 15 amino acids. Germline CDR1 is DFQATT and CDR2 is SNEGSKA (reference sequence). V shed 5 bases, J shed 5 bases, and the junction held 11 bases outside the gene matches.

The chain's CDR3 is CASSPELLNTEAFF. The CDR3 DNA sequence: TGTGCCAGCAGCCCAGAGCTGCTGAACACTGAAGCTTTCTTT. The chain links TRBV7-6 to TRBJ1-1; D uncertain. The V and J ends lost 5 bases and 0 bases respectively, with 10 bases between them. There are 14 residues in the CDR3. Looked up from germline, CDR1 is SGHVS and CDR2 is FNYEAQ.

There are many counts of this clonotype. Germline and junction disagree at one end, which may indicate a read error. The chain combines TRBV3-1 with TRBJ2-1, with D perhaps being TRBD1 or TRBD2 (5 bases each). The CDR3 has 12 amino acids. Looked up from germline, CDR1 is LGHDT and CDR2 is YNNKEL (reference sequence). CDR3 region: CASSQEGNEQFF. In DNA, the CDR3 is TGCGCCAGCAGCCAAGAGGGGAATGAGCAGTTCTTC.

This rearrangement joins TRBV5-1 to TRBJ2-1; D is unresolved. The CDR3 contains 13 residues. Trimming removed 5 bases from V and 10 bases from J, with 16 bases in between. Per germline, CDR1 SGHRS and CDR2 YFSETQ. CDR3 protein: CASRVESSYEQFF. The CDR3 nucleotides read TGCGCCAGCAGGGTAGAGAGCTCCTACGAGCAGTTCTTC.

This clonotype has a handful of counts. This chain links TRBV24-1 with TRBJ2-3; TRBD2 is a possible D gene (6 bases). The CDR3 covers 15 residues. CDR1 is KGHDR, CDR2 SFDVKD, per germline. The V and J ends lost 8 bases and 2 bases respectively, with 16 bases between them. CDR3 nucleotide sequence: TGTGCCACCAACCCGGGCGGGAAAATCACAGATACGCAGTATTTT. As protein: CATNPGGKITDTQYF.

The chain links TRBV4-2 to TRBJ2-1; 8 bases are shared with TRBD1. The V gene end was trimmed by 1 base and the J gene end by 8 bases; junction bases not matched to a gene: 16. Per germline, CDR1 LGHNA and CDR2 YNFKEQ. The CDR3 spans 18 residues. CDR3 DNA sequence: TGTGCCAGCAGCCAAGGTCCCTCAAGCCTACAGGGGGACGATGAGCAGTTCTTC. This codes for CASSQGPSSLQGDDEQFF.

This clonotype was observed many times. As DNA, the CDR3 is TGCAGCGCTACTACGACCAACAGGGTCCAAGAGACCCAGTACTTC. It yields the protein CSATTTNRVQETQYF. V usage is TRBV29-1 and J usage is TRBJ2-5; weak D call: TRBD1 (6 bases). Per germline, CDR1 SQVTM and CDR2 ANQGSEA. The CDR3 runs to 15 residues. With 7 bases removed from V and 1 base from J, the gap between germline ends came to 19 bases. Drawing the rest from reference TRBV29-1 and TRBJ2-5, the complete variable domain is SAVISQKPSRDICQRGTSLTIQCQVDSQVTMMFWYRQQPGQSLTLIATANQGSEATYESGFVIDKFPISRPNLTFSTLTVSNMSPEDSSIYLCSATTTNRVQETQYFGPGTRLLVL.

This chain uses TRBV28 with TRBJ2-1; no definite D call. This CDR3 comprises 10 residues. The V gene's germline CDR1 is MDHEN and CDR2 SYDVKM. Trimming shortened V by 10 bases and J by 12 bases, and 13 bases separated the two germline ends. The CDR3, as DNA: TGTGCCATACCTCGTTCAGGGCAGTTCTTC. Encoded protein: CAIPRSGQFF.

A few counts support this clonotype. The CDR3 protein is CASSLREATNQPQHF. DNA of the CDR3: TGTGCCAGCAGCCTCCGTGAGGCGACGAATCAGCCCCAGCATTTT. The rearrangement joins TRBV28 to TRBJ1-5; no clear D gene. V was cut by 6 bases and J by 4 bases, with 16 bases left in between. This CDR3 comprises 15 residues. Germline CDR1 MDHEN, CDR2 SYDVKM.

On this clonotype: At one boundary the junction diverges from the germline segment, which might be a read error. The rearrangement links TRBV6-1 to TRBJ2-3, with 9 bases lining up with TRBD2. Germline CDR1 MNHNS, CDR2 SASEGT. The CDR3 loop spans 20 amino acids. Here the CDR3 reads CASSEMIAGAYPGGTDMQYF. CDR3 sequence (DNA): TGTGCCAGCAGTGAGATGATAGCGGGAGCCTACCCGGGCGGCACAGATATGCAGTATTTT.

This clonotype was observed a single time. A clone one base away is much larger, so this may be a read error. The CDR3 region is CASSLSTRDNEQFF. In DNA, the CDR3 is TGTGCCAGCAGCTTATCTACTAGAGACAATGAGCAGTTCTTC. The rearrangement joins TRBV7-8 to TRBJ2-1, with a possible D match to TRBD2 (5 bases). The CDR3 totals 14 residues. The germline V and J ends were trimmed by 2 bases and 5 bases, with 10 bases remaining between them. The germline CDR1 and CDR2 sequences are SGHVS and FQNEAQ.

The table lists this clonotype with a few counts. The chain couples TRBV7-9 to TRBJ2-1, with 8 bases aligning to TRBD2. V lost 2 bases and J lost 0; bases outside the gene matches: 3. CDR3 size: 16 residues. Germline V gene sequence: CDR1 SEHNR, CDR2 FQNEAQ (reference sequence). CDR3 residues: CASSLLGTSSYNEQFF. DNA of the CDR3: TGTGCCAGCAGCTTATTGGGGACTAGCTCCTACAATGAGCAGTTCTTC. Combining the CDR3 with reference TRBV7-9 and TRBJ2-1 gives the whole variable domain DTGVSQNPRHKITKRGQNVTFRCDPISEHNRLYWYRQTLGQGPEFLTYFQNEAQLEKSRLLSDRFSAERPKGSFSTLEIQRTEQGDSAMYLCASSLLGTSSYNEQFFGPGTRLTVL.